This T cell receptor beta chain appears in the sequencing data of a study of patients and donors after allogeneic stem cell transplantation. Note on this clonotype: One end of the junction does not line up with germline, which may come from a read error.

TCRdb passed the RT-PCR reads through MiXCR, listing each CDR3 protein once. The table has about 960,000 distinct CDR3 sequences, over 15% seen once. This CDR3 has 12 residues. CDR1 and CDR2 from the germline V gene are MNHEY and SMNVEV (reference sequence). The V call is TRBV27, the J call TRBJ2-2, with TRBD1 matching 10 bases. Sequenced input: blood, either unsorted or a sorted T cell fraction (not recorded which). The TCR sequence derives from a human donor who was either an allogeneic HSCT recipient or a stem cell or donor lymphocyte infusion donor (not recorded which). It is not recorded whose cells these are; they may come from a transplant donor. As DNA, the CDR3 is TGTGCCAGCAGCTCCGGACAGGGGGGGCTGTTTTTT. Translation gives CASSSGQGGLFF.